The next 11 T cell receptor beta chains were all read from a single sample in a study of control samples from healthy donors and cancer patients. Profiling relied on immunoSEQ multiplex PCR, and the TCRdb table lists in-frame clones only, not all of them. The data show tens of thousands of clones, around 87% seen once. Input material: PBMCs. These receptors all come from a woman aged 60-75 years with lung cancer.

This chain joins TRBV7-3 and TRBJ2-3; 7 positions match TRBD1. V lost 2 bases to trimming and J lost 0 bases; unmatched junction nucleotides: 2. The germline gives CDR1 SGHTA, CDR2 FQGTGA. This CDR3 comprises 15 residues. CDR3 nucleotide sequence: TGTGCCAGCAGCTTACAGGGGGTCAGCACAGATACGCAGTATTTT. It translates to CASSLQGVSTDTQYF.

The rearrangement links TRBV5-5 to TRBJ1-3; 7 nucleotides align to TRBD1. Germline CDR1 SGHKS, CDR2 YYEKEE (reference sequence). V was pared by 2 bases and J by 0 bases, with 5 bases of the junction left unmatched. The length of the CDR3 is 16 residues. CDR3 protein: CASSLLRDSSGNTIYF. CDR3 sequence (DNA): TGTGCCAGCAGCTTATTACGGGACAGCTCTGGAAACACCATATATTTT.

CDR3 residues: CASSYSGLNPYNEQFF. The CDR3 coding sequence is TGTGCCAGCAGTTACTCAGGGCTCAACCCCTACAATGAGCAGTTCTTC. The chain combines TRBV6-5 with TRBJ2-1; D gene unclear. V lost 0 bases and J lost 2, with 11 bases in between. CDR3 size: 16 residues. Looked up from germline, CDR1 is MNHEY and CDR2 is SVGAGI.

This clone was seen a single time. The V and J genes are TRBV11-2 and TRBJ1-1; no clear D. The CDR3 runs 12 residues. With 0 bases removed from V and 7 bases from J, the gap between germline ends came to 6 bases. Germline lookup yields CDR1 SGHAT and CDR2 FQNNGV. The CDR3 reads CASSLERREAFF. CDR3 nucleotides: TGTGCCAGCAGCTTAGAGAGGCGTGAAGCTTTCTTT.

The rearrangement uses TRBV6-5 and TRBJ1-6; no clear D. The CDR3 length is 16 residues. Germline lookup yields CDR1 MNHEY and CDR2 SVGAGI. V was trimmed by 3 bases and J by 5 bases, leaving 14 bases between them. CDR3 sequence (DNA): TGTGCCAGCAGTTATTTACGGCCTGCCGATAATTCACCCCTCCACTTT. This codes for CASSYLRPADNSPLHF.

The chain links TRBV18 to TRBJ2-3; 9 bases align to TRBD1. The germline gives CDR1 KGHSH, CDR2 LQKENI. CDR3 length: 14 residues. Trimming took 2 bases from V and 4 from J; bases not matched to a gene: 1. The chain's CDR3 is CASSPTGGADTQYF. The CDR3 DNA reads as TGTGCCAGCTCACCAACAGGGGGCGCAGATACGCAGTATTTT.

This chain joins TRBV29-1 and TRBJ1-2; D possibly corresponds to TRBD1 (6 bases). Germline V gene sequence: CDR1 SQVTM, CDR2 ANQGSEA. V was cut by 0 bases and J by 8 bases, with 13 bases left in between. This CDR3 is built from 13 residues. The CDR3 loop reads CSVEELGAAGYTF. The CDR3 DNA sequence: TGCAGCGTTGAAGAGCTGGGGGCTGCAGGCTACACCTTC. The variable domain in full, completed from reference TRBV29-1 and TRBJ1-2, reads SAVISQKPSRDICQRGTSLTIQCQVDSQVTMMFWYRQQPGQSLTLIATANQGSEATYESGFVIDKFPISRPNLTFSTLTVSNMSPEDSSIYLCSVEELGAAGYTFGSGTRLTVV.

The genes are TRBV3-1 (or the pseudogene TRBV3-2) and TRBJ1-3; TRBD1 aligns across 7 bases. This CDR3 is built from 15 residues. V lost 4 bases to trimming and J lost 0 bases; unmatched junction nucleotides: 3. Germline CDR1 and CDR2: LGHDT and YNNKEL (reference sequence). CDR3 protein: CASSLGTVSGNTIYF. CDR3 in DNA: TGTGCCAGCAGCCTTGGGACAGTCTCTGGAAACACCATATATTTT.

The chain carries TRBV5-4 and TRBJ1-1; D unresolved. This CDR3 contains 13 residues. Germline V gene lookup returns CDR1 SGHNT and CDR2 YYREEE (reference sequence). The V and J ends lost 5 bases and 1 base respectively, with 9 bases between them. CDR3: CASSLNSNTEAFF. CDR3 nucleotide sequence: TGTGCCAGCAGTTTAAATTCGAACACTGAAGCTTTCTTT.

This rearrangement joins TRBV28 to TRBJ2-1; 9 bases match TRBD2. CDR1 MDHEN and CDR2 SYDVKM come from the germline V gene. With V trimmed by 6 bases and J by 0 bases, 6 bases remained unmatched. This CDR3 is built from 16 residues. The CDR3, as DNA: TGTGCCAGCAGCCCTAGCGGGACTCTCTCCTACAATGAGCAGTTCTTC. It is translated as CASSPSGTLSYNEQFF.

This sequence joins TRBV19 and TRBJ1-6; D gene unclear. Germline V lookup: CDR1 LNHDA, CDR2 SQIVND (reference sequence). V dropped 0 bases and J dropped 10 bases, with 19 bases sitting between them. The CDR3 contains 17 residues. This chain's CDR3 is CASSIERSGSRWSPLHF. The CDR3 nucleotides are TGTGCCAGTAGTATAGAGAGATCTGGGTCCAGGTGGTCACCCCTCCACTTT.